The clone carrying this T cell receptor beta chain was observed at least ten times. Its antigen is undetermined. This specimen comes from a study of regulatory T cells in long-lasting Graves disease. General observations from the study: Persistent Graves' cases showed lower TCR diversity than newly diagnosed cases.

Noted time point: persistent/refractory GD, antithyroid drugs over 5 years with positive TRAb. Making the TCR library involved RNA that had been extracted from PBMCs. Graves' disease was diagnosed by American Thyroid Association guidelines. This CDR3 region has 14 residues. Germline V gene data show CDR1 as GTSNPN and CDR2 as SVGIG (reference sequence). Trimming stripped 1 base from V and 6 bases from J, with 15 bases between. Sequencing libraries for TCR beta were prepared with iRepertoire HTBI primers and Arm-PCR of CDR3 regions. MiXCR, run by TCRdb on the multiplex PCR reads, gives a single entry per CDR3 protein. This table has under 500,000 distinct CDR3 sequences, under 25% appearing once.

This chain uses TRBV30 with TRBJ1-1; D is unresolved. This sample comprised peripheral blood mononuclear cells (PBMCs), obtained when the disease was refractory, from a patient treated with antithyroid drugs. The sequence was collected from a female donor with Graves disease. CDR3 coding DNA: TGTGCCTGGAGTGCCGGCTCCCGTGGCGCTGAAGCTTTCTTT. This gives the protein CAWSAGSRGAEAFF.